This TCR beta chain is drawn from a study of blood T cells in healthy people across ages. Whole-study results and caveats: There were more naive CD4+ cells and higher diversity in long-lived donors than in aged donors.

Germline-derived CDR1 and CDR2 are SGHNT and YYREEE (reference sequence). CDR3 length: 16 amino acids. The junction had 13 bases not matched to a gene; V was cut back by 4 bases and J by 5 bases. Combining a sample-barcoded 5' primer with a J-beta primer mix, a second PCR ran for about 6 to 11 cycles. In TCRdb, the 5' RACE reads were re-called with MiXCR into one record per CDR3 protein. The sample consists of more than 900,000 distinct CDR3 sequences, 29% of them appearing once. This clonotype was seen a few times. What it recognizes is unknown. These same data were also listed under a study on T cells of mothers and their children. According to that study: The people who donated were a few healthy Caucasian mothers and their six children.

Sequenced material: blood. The TCR comes from a woman in her forties in good health. V usage is TRBV5-4 and J usage is TRBJ2-5, with 8 bases lining up with TRBD1. CDR3 sequence (DNA): TGTGCCAGCAGCCACCCCACCCAGGGGGCTTCGGAGACCCAGTACTTC. Translating it yields CASSHPTQGASETQYF.